The 26 T cell receptor beta chains below were found in one sample sequenced in a study of blood T cell repertoires in COVID-19. Method: immunoSEQ multiplex PCR; TCRdb's copy keeps in-frame clones and lacks some. The sample yields nearly 110,000 clones, under 95% seen once. Input material: peripheral blood. The receptors come from a woman in her 30s with acute or convalescent COVID-19.

The V and J genes are TRBV11-2 and TRBJ1-1; the D gene is possibly TRBD1 (6 bases). The CDR3 runs 14 residues. Germline V CDR1 and CDR2: SGHAT, FQNNGV. Trimming took 1 base from V and 5 from J, leaving 11 bases between them. The CDR3 region is CASSLVPGATEAFF. CDR3 coding DNA: TGTGCCAGCAGCTTAGTTCCAGGGGCAACTGAAGCTTTCTTT.

The chain uses TRBV7-2 and TRBJ2-7; 8 bases are a match to TRBD1. V trimming: 5 bases; J trimming: 0 bases; junction bases outside the gene matches: 9. The CDR3 has 16 amino acids. Germline V CDR1 and CDR2: SGHTA, FQGNSA. In DNA form, the CDR3 reads TGTGCCAGCAGCCTACGTACAGGGGGGAGCTCCTACGAGCAGTACTTC. It specifies CASSLRTGGSSYEQYF.

The chain combines TRBV7-3 with TRBJ2-1, with D unclear. Germline V gene lookup returns CDR1 SGHTA and CDR2 FQGTGA. The CDR3 runs to 15 residues. Trimming cost V 1 base and J 0 bases, with 7 bases left between them. In nucleotides, the CDR3 is TGTGCCAGCAGCTTAAGTACCGGCTCCTACAATGAGCAGTTCTTC. Translating gives CASSLSTGSYNEQFF. Full variable domain (outside the CDR3, taken from reference TRBV7-3 and TRBJ2-1): GAGVSQTPSNKVTEKGKYVELRCDPISGHTALYWYRQSLGQGPEFLIYFQGTGAADDSGLPNDRFFAVRPEGSVSTLKIQRTERGDSAVYLCASSLSTGSYNEQFFGPGTRLTVL.

The genes are TRBV29-1 and TRBJ1-1, with D unresolved. The CDR3 has 13 residues. Germline V CDR1 and CDR2: SQVTM, ANQGSEA. Trimming took 3 bases from V and 0 from J, leaving 8 bases between them. The CDR3 region has the DNA TGCAGCGTTGATGGAGGGATGAACACTGAAGCTTTCTTT. Its protein product is CSVDGGMNTEAFF.

The gene calls are TRBV6-5 and TRBJ1-1; no firm D call. The CDR3 sequence is 14 residues long. V lost 5 bases, J lost 1 base, and 11 bases lay in between. CDR1 is MNHEY and CDR2 is SVGAGI in the germline V gene. The CDR3 DNA sequence: TGTGCCAGCAGTAAGGCTAGATCGAACACTGAAGCTTTCTTT. This translates into CASSKARSNTEAFF.

This clone was found a few times. The chain has TRBV7-8 and TRBJ1-6, with a tentative D call TRBD1 (6 bases). V shed 5 bases and J shed 9 bases, with 14 bases lying between them. Germline lookup yields CDR1 SGHVS and CDR2 FQNEAQ. The CDR3 is 14 amino acids. The CDR3 is CASSLGQGVSPLHF. The CDR3 nucleotides read TGTGCCAGCAGCCTGGGACAAGGTGTTTCACCCCTCCACTTT.

V and J are TRBV5-6 and TRBJ1-1; TRBD1 aligns across 7 bases. Losses at the gene ends were 0 bases for V and 7 bases for J; bases not matched to a gene: 3. The CDR3 runs to 13 residues. Germline V gene data show CDR1 as SGHDT and CDR2 as YYEEEE. The DNA of the CDR3 is TGTGCCAGCAGCTTGGACAGGGGTTTTGAAGCTTTCTTT. Protein product: CASSLDRGFEAFF.

The chain employs TRBV7-2 and TRBJ1-2; 9 nucleotides line up with TRBD1. Germline assignment: CDR1 SGHTA and CDR2 FQGNSA. CDR3 length: 14 residues. J gave up 4 bases and V 6 bases, and 6 bases lay outside the gene matches. The CDR3 bases are TGTGCCAGCAGGGTCGGACAGGGGACCTATGGCTACACCTTC. This sequence encodes CASRVGQGTYGYTF.

The chain combines TRBV7-9 with TRBJ1-1; D remains unclear. V lost 2 bases, J lost 7 bases, and 11 bases lay in between. This CDR3 is built from 13 residues. Germline values: CDR1 SEHNR, CDR2 FQNEAQ (reference sequence). CDR3 in amino acids: CASSLNSFLEAFF. The CDR3 DNA reads TGTGCCAGCAGCTTAAACAGCTTCCTTGAAGCTTTCTTT.

The rearrangement links TRBV5-6 to TRBJ2-7; the D gene is possibly TRBD2 (5 bases). The V and J ends lost 0 bases and 2 bases respectively, with 9 bases between them. This CDR3 is 14 amino acids long. Germline CDR1 SGHDT, CDR2 YYEEEE. CDR3 region: CASSLASSTYEQYF. DNA of the CDR3: TGTGCCAGCAGCTTGGCTAGCTCTACCTACGAGCAGTACTTC.

The gene calls are TRBV7-3 and TRBJ2-1; unclear D gene. The V gene lost 5 bases and the J gene lost 4 bases, with 18 bases spanning the gap. Germline CDR1 and CDR2: SGHTA and FQGTGA. CDR3 length: 16 residues. CDR3: CASSPSRLLRYNEQFF. As DNA, the CDR3 is TGTGCCAGCAGCCCCTCGCGACTCCTTCGGTACAATGAGCAGTTCTTC.

The rearrangement joins TRBV18 to TRBJ1-4; D is possibly TRBD1 (6 bases). Germline loops: CDR1 KGHSH, CDR2 LQKENI. This CDR3 has 14 amino acids. Trimming left V 4 bases short and J 3 bases short, with 9 bases between. The CDR3 DNA reads TGTGCCAGCTCACTACAGGGACCTAATGAAAAACTGTTTTTT. It yields the protein CASSLQGPNEKLFF.

The chain couples TRBV30 to TRBJ2-7; TRBD1 agrees at 8 bases. Germline assignment: CDR1 GTSNPN and CDR2 SVGIG (reference sequence). The CDR3 runs to 13 residues. J lost 3 bases, V lost 4 bases, and 5 bases had no gene match. The CDR3 DNA sequence: TGTGCCTGGAAGCAGGGGGCCTTCTACGAGCAGTACTTC. Protein: CAWKQGAFYEQYF. Drawing the rest from reference TRBV30 and TRBJ2-7, the complete variable domain is SQTIHQWPATLVQPVGSPLSLECTVEGTSNPNLYWYRQAAGRGLQLLFYSVGIGQISSEVPQNLSASRPQDRQFILSSKKLLLSDSGFYLCAWKQGAFYEQYFGPGTRLTVT.

The CDR3 here is CASSLEVGTAGELFF. CDR3 sequence (DNA): TGTGCCAGCAGCTTAGAAGTGGGGACTGCCGGGGAGCTGTTTTTT. This rearrangement joins TRBV7-2 to TRBJ2-2; D may be TRBD2 (6 bases). V lost 1 base and J lost 6, with 12 bases in between. CDR3 length: 15 amino acids. Germline CDR1 SGHTA, CDR2 FQGNSA.

The rearrangement links TRBV10-3 to TRBJ2-3; TRBD1 matches 10 bases. Germline V gives CDR1 ENHRY, CDR2 SYGVKD. This CDR3 is built from 15 residues. V lost 5 bases and J lost 6; bases outside the gene matches: 8. CDR3 loop: CAISPGTGDSDTQYF. CDR3 coding DNA: TGTGCCATCAGTCCCGGGACAGGGGATTCGGATACGCAGTATTTT.

J is TRBJ2-7 and V is TRBV13; 9 bases fit TRBD1. The CDR3 loop spans 15 amino acids. Per the germline V gene, CDR1 is PRHDT and CDR2 is FYEKMQ (reference sequence). J was trimmed by 3 bases and V by 5 bases; bases with no gene match: 8. CDR3 in amino acids: CASSLGQGLNYEQYF. The CDR3, as DNA: TGTGCCAGCAGCCTCGGACAGGGGTTGAACTACGAGCAGTACTTC.

As DNA, the CDR3 is TGTGCCAGCAGCCAAGCCGGACAGCTCCAAGAGACCCAGTACTTC. Its translation: CASSQAGQLQETQYF. The J gene is TRBJ2-5, the V gene TRBV5-4; a possible D gene is TRBD1 (6 bases). CDR1 is SGHNT, CDR2 YYREEE, per germline (reference sequence). The V gene lost 4 bases and the J gene lost 1 base, with 14 bases spanning the gap. The CDR3 extends over 15 amino acids. The complete variable domain, with remaining parts taken from reference TRBV5-4 and TRBJ2-5, reads ETGVTQSPTHLIKTRGQQVTLRCSSQSGHNTVSWYQQALGQGPQFIFQYYREEENGRGNFPPRFSGLQFPNYSSELNVNALELDDSALYLCASSQAGQLQETQYFGPGTRLLVL.

The chain recombines TRBV5-1 with TRBJ2-1; D may be TRBD2 (5 bases). The CDR3 contains 11 residues. V was shortened by 3 bases and J by 9 bases, with 7 bases between the two germline ends. Germline V CDR1 and CDR2: SGHRS, YFSETQ. In DNA, the CDR3 is TGCGCCAGCAGCTCGGCGGGTGAGCAGTTCTTC. Translated: CASSSAGEQFF.

The chain combines TRBV11-2 with TRBJ2-2; 12 bases align to TRBD2. The CDR3 totals 17 residues. Germline-derived CDR1 and CDR2 are SGHAT and FQNNGV. V dropped 6 bases and J dropped 4; count of bases not matched to a gene: 9. In nucleotides, the CDR3 is TGTGCCAGCAGGAGACTAGCGGGAGTCATTGGCACCGGGGAGCTGTTTTTT. Protein sequence: CASRRLAGVIGTGELFF.

J is TRBJ1-2 and V is TRBV28, with 12 bases identical to TRBD1. V gave up 1 base and J gave up 0 bases; unmatched junction bases: 9. The CDR3 has 19 amino acids. In germline, CDR1 is MDHEN, CDR2 SYDVKM. DNA for the CDR3: TGTGCCAGCAGTTTATCGGCGGGACAGGGGGCGTCCGCTAACTATGGCTACACCTTC. Protein: CASSLSAGQGASANYGYTF.

The chain has TRBV7-9 and TRBJ1-1; D unclear. The CDR3 contains 14 residues. Germline assignment: CDR1 SEHNR and CDR2 FQNEAQ (reference sequence). V was clipped by 5 bases and J by 3 bases, with 13 bases between them. CDR3 nucleotide sequence: TGTGCCAGCAGCGCATTGGTTGCGCACACTGAAGCTTTCTTT. Amino acid sequence: CASSALVAHTEAFF.

V is TRBV12-3 or TRBV12-4 and J is TRBJ1-3; D might be TRBD1 (6 bases). The CDR3 is 13 amino acids. Trimming left V 7 bases short and J 8 bases short, with 15 bases between. Here the CDR3 DNA reads TGTGCCAGCACCCCCACAGGGTTTCACACCATATATTTT. The encoded protein is CASTPTGFHTIYF.

V gene TRBV27 combines with J gene TRBJ1-1; D may be TRBD1 (5 bases). Trimming cost V 4 bases and J 5 bases, with 17 bases left between them. CDR3 length equals 15 residues. Germline lookup yields CDR1 MNHEY and CDR2 SMNVEV (reference sequence). CDR3 amino acids: CASSYKGGEGTEAFF. CDR3 sequence (DNA): TGTGCCAGCAGTTACAAAGGCGGGGAGGGGACTGAAGCTTTCTTT.

This clone was found once. The genes are TRBV7-8 and TRBJ2-5; tentative D call: TRBD2 (5 bases). V shed 5 bases and J shed 5 bases, with 15 bases lying between them. In germline, CDR1 is SGHVS, CDR2 FQNEAQ. The CDR3 spans 14 residues. The CDR3 DNA reads TGTGCCAGCAGCCCAAGTGGGAGATGGGAGACCCAGTACTTC. Translating it yields CASSPSGRWETQYF.

The chain recombines TRBV19 with TRBJ2-1; maybe TRBD1 (6 bases). V lost 5 bases to trimming and J lost 6 bases, with 14 bases between them. Germline V gene sequence: CDR1 LNHDA, CDR2 SQIVND (reference sequence). The CDR3 length is 14 residues. As DNA, the CDR3 is TGTGCCAGTAGTCCCCGGACAGACCTCAATGAGCAGTTCTTC. This gives the protein CASSPRTDLNEQFF.

V and J are TRBV2 and TRBJ1-1; no clear D gene. The CDR3 length is 15 residues. V was pared by 2 bases and J by 4 bases, with 14 bases between. CDR1 is SNHLY, CDR2 FYNNEI, per germline. Here the CDR3 DNA reads TGTGCCAGCAGTGAACGAAAGTTTTCGGTCACTGAAGCTTTCTTT. This sequence encodes CASSERKFSVTEAFF.